The text below deals with one TCR beta chain. The data were taken from a study of blood T cell repertoires in COVID-19. About the research overall: The United States, Italy and Spain were the sources of the acute and convalescent COVID-19 samples. From T cells, B-cell-depleted T cells, or PBMCs came the material, which was cDNA or gDNA.

Germline V lookup: CDR1 KGHDR, CDR2 SFDVKD. V was trimmed by 9 bases and J by 3 bases, leaving 17 bases between them. The CDR3 consists of 15 residues. The assay was immunoSEQ multiplex PCR, and TCRdb's table has in-frame clones only and misses some. In the table there are tens of thousands of clones, approximately 92% of which are singletons. The specimen was peripheral blood. The chain is built from TRBV24-1 and TRBJ1-5, with D hard to call. The sequence was collected from a human donor in a cohort sampled during active COVID-19. The CDR3 sequence is CATGLNSGPNQPQHF. The CDR3 nucleotides read TGTGCCACCGGACTCAATTCTGGCCCCAATCAGCCCCAGCATTTT.